This entry lists 23 T cell receptor beta chains sequenced from one sample in a study of vaccination effects on CD4 cells after COVID-19. Between days 9 and 10 of culture, CD4+ T cells were separated out. The assay was immunoSEQ multiplex PCR, and TCRdb's table has in-frame clones only and misses some. The sample has approximately 46,000 clones, approximately 74% seen once. These TCRs' antigens remain unknown. The sequencing used CD4+ T cells from PBMCs cultured without peptide, collected before COVID-19 vaccination. These receptors were collected from a human donor who had a prior SARS-CoV-2 infection.

The chain employs TRBV24-1 and TRBJ2-5, with 7 bases identical to TRBD2. The CDR3 covers 15 residues. Losses at the gene ends were 4 bases for V and 5 bases for J; bases not matched to a gene: 9. Germline assignment: CDR1 KGHDR and CDR2 SFDVKD. Written as DNA, the CDR3 is TGTGCCACCAGTGACCCCAGCGGGACCGGGGAGACCCAGTACTTC. It translates to CATSDPSGTGETQYF.

This chain links TRBV7-9 with TRBJ2-3, with 9 bases lining up with TRBD2. Unmatched junction bases numbered 9, after V lost 5 bases and J lost 0 bases. From germline, CDR1 is SEHNR and CDR2 FQNEAQ (reference sequence). The CDR3 is made up of 17 amino acids. CDR3 sequence (DNA): TGTGCCAGCAGCGGCAGCGGGGGGATCATCAGCACAGATACGCAGTATTTT. Translation: CASSGSGGIISTDTQYF. Filled out from reference TRBV7-9 and TRBJ2-3, the complete variable domain reads DTGVSQNPRHKITKRGQNVTFRCDPISEHNRLYWYRQTLGQGPEFLTYFQNEAQLEKSRLLSDRFSAERPKGSFSTLEIQRTEQGDSAMYLCASSGSGGIISTDTQYFGPGTRLTVL.

This clone is medium-sized (0.01 to 0.1%) by share. This chain connects TRBV23-1 to TRBJ2-7; TRBD1 is a possible D gene (5 bases). TRBV23-1 is identified as an open reading frame with a role that is uncertain. This CDR3 contains 20 residues. The germline V and J ends were trimmed by 4 bases and 7 bases, with 35 bases remaining between them. In DNA, the CDR3 is TGCGCCAGCAGTCTCCTCTCGGTCCCCCAGGGTCCTCAGATCCCTGGAGAGCAGTACTTC. This translates into CASSLLSVPQGPQIPGEQYF.

This chain uses TRBV5-1 with TRBJ2-1; maybe TRBD2 (5 bases). Germline-derived CDR1 and CDR2 are SGHRS and YFSETQ. This CDR3 is 14 amino acids long. Deletions cut 3 bases from V and 7 bases from J, with 14 bases between. CDR3: CASSSVAFLNEQFF. DNA for the CDR3: TGCGCCAGCAGCTCGGTAGCGTTTCTTAATGAGCAGTTCTTC.

The chain recombines TRBV6-5 with TRBJ2-3; 9 nucleotides line up with TRBD2. From germline, CDR1 is MNHEY and CDR2 SVGAGI. Trimming removed 5 bases from V and 5 bases from J; junction bases left unmatched: 8. This CDR3 comprises 15 residues. CDR3 DNA sequence: TGTGCCAGCAGTCTTAGCGGGGGAAGCGGAGATACGCAGTATTTT. Translating it yields CASSLSGGSGDTQYF.

This chain joins TRBV6-5 and TRBJ2-3; unclear D gene. V was pared by 2 bases and J by 3 bases, with 12 bases between. Germline values: CDR1 MNHEY, CDR2 SVGAGI. This CDR3 contains 15 residues. This CDR3 reads CASSYAGPLTDTQYF. As DNA, the CDR3 is TGTGCCAGCAGTTACGCCGGACCTTTAACAGATACGCAGTATTTT.

The CDR3 DNA follows: TGCGCCAGCAGCGGCGGGACTACTCAAGAGACCCAGTACTTC. Protein: CASSGGTTQETQYF. V is TRBV5-1 and J is TRBJ2-5, with 7 bases lining up with TRBD2. The CDR3 consists of 14 residues. Germline CDR1 is SGHRS and CDR2 is YFSETQ. The junction had 5 bases not matched to a gene; V was cut back by 4 bases and J by 2 bases.

This CDR3 is CSAGSGYGYTF. Here the CDR3 DNA reads TGCAGTGCTGGAAGTGGCTATGGCTACACCTTC. The V call is TRBV20-1, the J call TRBJ1-2; D uncertain. This CDR3 spans 11 amino acids. The germline gives CDR1 DFQATT, CDR2 SNEGSKA (reference sequence). V was cut by 5 bases and J by 4 bases, with 8 bases left in between.

The chain couples TRBV4-1 to TRBJ1-2; TRBD1 agrees at 8 bases. The germline V gene has CDR1 MGHRA and CDR2 YSYEKL. The length of the CDR3 is 17 residues. The V and J ends lost 6 bases and 1 base, in that order; junction bases with no gene match: 13. The CDR3, as DNA: TGCGCCAGCAGGACTAGACAGGGGCGAACGAATAACTATGGCTACACCTTC. Its translation is CASRTRQGRTNNYGYTF.

The chain is built from TRBV24-1 and TRBJ1-5; D unresolved. V gave up 9 bases and J gave up 7 bases, with 15 bases separating them. The germline gives CDR1 KGHDR, CDR2 SFDVKD. The CDR3 extends over 13 amino acids. CDR3 residues: CATEAGNGQPQHF. CDR3 DNA: TGTGCCACCGAGGCGGGTAACGGGCAGCCCCAGCATTTT.

This rearrangement joins TRBV7-3 to TRBJ2-7; 7 bases line up with TRBD2. Germline V gives CDR1 SGHTA, CDR2 FQGTGA. With V trimmed by 2 bases and J by 7 bases, 5 bases remained unmatched. The CDR3 consists of 13 residues. The CDR3 nucleotides read TGTGCCAGCAGCTTAGGTTTCGGGGGGGAGCAGTACTTC. This gives the protein CASSLGFGGEQYF.

The chain carries TRBV29-1 and TRBJ2-3; no clear D. This CDR3 comprises 12 residues. V lost 4 bases and J lost 1, with 6 bases in between. From germline, CDR1 is SQVTM and CDR2 ANQGSEA. CDR3 residues: CSVGPGTDTQYF. CDR3 sequence (DNA): TGCAGCGTTGGTCCCGGCACAGATACGCAGTATTTT.

The chain joins TRBV28 to TRBJ2-4; D gene uncertain. V was clipped by 2 bases and J by 0 bases, with 11 bases between them. CDR3 length equals 16 residues. Germline V gene data show CDR1 as MDHEN and CDR2 as SYDVKM. CDR3: CASSLAGTLAKNIQYF. As DNA, the CDR3 is TGTGCCAGCAGTTTAGCAGGTACCTTAGCCAAAAACATTCAGTACTTC.

This chain's CDR3 is CASSLGAGNTEAFF. As DNA, the CDR3 is TGTGCCAGCAGCTTAGGTGCAGGAAACACTGAAGCTTTCTTT. The chain couples TRBV7-3 to TRBJ1-1; no firm D call. The V gene lost 2 bases and the J gene lost 2 bases, with 9 bases spanning the gap. The CDR3 extends over 14 amino acids. Germline lookup yields CDR1 SGHTA and CDR2 FQGTGA.

This clone came up once. V and J are TRBV5-6 and TRBJ2-1; 13 nucleotides line up with TRBD2. Germline trimming cut 4 bases from V and 6 bases from J; bases unmatched to any gene: 13. This CDR3 contains 18 residues. From germline, CDR1 is SGHDT and CDR2 YYEEEE. The CDR3 sequence is CASSGVAQLAGGVNEQFF. In DNA form, the CDR3 reads TGTGCCAGCAGCGGGGTGGCACAACTAGCGGGAGGGGTCAATGAGCAGTTCTTC.

This clone was recorded once. CDR3 sequence: CASRRTGTSGYEQYF. In DNA, the CDR3 is TGTGCCAGCAGGCGCACCGGGACTAGCGGCTACGAGCAGTACTTC. The rearrangement joins TRBV14 to TRBJ2-7, with 11 bases matching TRBD2. Per the germline V gene, CDR1 is SGHDN and CDR2 is FVKESK. This CDR3 is 15 amino acids long. The ends lost 6 bases at V and 3 bases at J; junction bases unmatched: 7.

V usage is TRBV30 and J usage is TRBJ1-1; D call uncertain. Per germline, CDR1 GTSNPN and CDR2 SVGIG (reference sequence). Trimming pared 0 bases from V and 1 base from J, leaving 9 bases between. The CDR3 sequence is 14 residues long. This CDR3 is CAWSVGYWNTEAFF. The CDR3, as DNA: TGTGCCTGGAGTGTAGGTTACTGGAACACTGAAGCTTTCTTT. Using reference TRBV30 and TRBJ1-1 for the parts outside the CDR3, the full variable domain is SQTIHQWPATLVQPVGSPLSLECTVEGTSNPNLYWYRQAAGRGLQLLFYSVGIGQISSEVPQNLSASRPQDRQFILSSKKLLLSDSGFYLCAWSVGYWNTEAFFGQGTRLTVV.

The chain is built from TRBV2 and TRBJ2-7; D is uncertain. V lost 4 bases, J lost 4 bases, and 5 bases lay in between. Germline CDR1 SNHLY, CDR2 FYNNEI. This CDR3 comprises 11 residues. The CDR3, as DNA: TGTGCCAGCAGTGCCTATTACGAGCAGTACTTC. It specifies CASSAYYEQYF.

This clone was seen just once. The V gene is TRBV5-4, the J gene TRBJ2-4; the D call may be TRBD1 or TRBD2 (5 bases each). Germline lookup yields CDR1 SGHNT and CDR2 YYREEE (reference sequence). The V gene lost 1 base and the J gene lost 5 bases, with 13 bases spanning the gap. The length of the CDR3 is 15 residues. The CDR3 sequence is CASSLSSGTENIQYF. CDR3 nucleotide sequence: TGTGCCAGCAGCTTGTCATCAGGGACGGAAAACATTCAGTACTTC.

The chain employs TRBV30 and TRBJ2-3; TRBD2 matches 7 bases. The CDR3 totals 14 residues. With 0 bases clipped from V and 3 bases from J, the junction kept 3 bases outside the gene matches. Per germline, CDR1 GTSNPN and CDR2 SVGIG (reference sequence). The CDR3 nucleotides read TGTGCCTGGAGTGTATGGGAGGGGACAGATACGCAGTATTTT. Residues: CAWSVWEGTDTQYF.

This chain uses TRBV7-3 with TRBJ2-2; TRBD1 is a possible D gene (6 bases). The CDR3 spans 15 residues. Trimming left V 5 bases short and J 1 base short, with 11 bases between. The germline V gene has CDR1 SGHTA and CDR2 FQGTGA. The CDR3 region is CASSPATGNTGELFF. CDR3 nucleotides: TGTGCCAGCAGCCCAGCGACAGGGAACACCGGGGAGCTGTTTTTT.

The genes are TRBV18 and TRBJ2-3; weak D call: TRBD1 (6 bases). With 6 bases removed from V and 2 bases from J, the gap between germline ends came to 21 bases. This CDR3 contains 17 residues. Per the germline V gene, CDR1 is KGHSH and CDR2 is LQKENI. This chain's CDR3 is CASSPIPGQGHTDTQYF. In DNA, the CDR3 is TGTGCCAGCTCGCCGATCCCGGGACAAGGACACACAGATACGCAGTATTTT.

This clone was found a few times. The V gene is TRBV5-1, the J gene TRBJ1-2; no reliable D call. This CDR3 is built from 13 residues. Germline V gene data show CDR1 as SGHRS and CDR2 as YFSETQ. The V end lost 0 bases, the J end lost 4 bases, and 7 bases lay between the germline ends. The chain's CDR3 is CASSLGEGYGYTF. In DNA form, the CDR3 reads TGCGCCAGCAGCTTGGGGGAGGGCTATGGCTACACCTTC.